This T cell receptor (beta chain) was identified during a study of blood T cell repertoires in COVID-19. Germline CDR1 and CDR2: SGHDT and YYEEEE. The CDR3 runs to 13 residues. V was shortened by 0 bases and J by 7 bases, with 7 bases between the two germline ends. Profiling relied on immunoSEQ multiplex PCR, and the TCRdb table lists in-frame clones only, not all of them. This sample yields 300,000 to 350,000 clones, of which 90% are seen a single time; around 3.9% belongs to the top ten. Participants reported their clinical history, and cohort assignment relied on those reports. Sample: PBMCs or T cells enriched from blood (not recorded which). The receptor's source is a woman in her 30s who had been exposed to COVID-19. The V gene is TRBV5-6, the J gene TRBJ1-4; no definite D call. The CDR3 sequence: CASSLVEGEKLFF. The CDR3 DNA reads TGTGCCAGCAGCTTGGTTGAGGGTGAAAAACTGTTTTTT.